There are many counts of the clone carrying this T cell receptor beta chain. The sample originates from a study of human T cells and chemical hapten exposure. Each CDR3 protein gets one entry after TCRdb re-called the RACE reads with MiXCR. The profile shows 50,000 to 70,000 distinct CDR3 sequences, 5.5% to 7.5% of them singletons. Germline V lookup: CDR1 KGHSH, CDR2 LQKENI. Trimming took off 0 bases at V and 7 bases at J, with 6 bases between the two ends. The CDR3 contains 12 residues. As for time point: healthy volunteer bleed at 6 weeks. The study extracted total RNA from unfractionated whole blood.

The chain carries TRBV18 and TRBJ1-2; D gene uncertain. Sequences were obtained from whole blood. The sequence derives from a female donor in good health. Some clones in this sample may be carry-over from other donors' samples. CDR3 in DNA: TGTGCCAGCTCACCACCGGGTGGTGGCTACACCTTC. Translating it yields CASSPPGGGYTF.